This T cell receptor (beta chain) was identified in a study of Graves' ophthalmopathy and Graves' hyperthyroidism (dated by TCRdb to the late 2010s). About the study as a whole: Peripheral blood samples were taken at the time of initial diagnosis, before any treatment was given. TCR beta repertoire signatures were used to distinguish Graves' ophthalmopathy from Graves' hyperthyroidism and to predict progression to ophthalmopathy. In total, around 130 blood samples were TCR-sequenced: fewer than 50 ophthalmopathy, over 70 hyperthyroidism and some 17 hyperthyroidism-to-ophthalmopathy patients. To explore V-J signatures that separate ophthalmopathy from hyperthyroidism, a discovery set of about 96 patients was enrolled, consisting of approximately 44 with ophthalmopathy and some 59 with stable hyperthyroidism. An independent validation cohort comprised 18 hyperthyroidism patients and around 16 patients who later progressed from hyperthyroidism to ophthalmopathy. In roughly 6 hyperthyroidism patients, T-cell repertoires of thyroid tissue and blood were compared. Once sampling was done, hyperthyroidism patients were given methimazole at a starting dose of 30 mg daily, while ophthalmopathy patients were given high-dose intravenous methylprednisolone.

The CDR3 spans 16 residues, from the cysteine through the phenylalanine. This entry keeps only the CDR3 DNA: 48 bases, framed from base 1. CDR1 SGHAT and CDR2 FQNNGV were looked up in the germline V gene. As concerns this clonotype: Its antigen is not yet known. At one of its ends the junction is not consistent with the germline gene, which may arise from a read error.

The ophthalmopathy patients had moderately to severely active disease, with a Clinical Activity Score of 3 or higher, a NOSPECS grade of 4 or higher, and a disease duration of less than 3 months. Patients with other autoimmune diseases, uncontrolled infections, pregnancy or lactation were excluded from the study. Diagnosis was based on clinical symptoms, serum thyroxine, TRAb, thyroid ultrasound and orbital computed tomography. Ficoll-Paque density gradient centrifugation was used to isolate PBMCs from around 10 ml of fresh peripheral blood. Trizol reagent was used to extract the total RNA, and its quality was then checked on an Agilent 2100 Bioanalyzer. For repertoire sequencing, TCR beta CDR3 regions were amplified from RNA transcripts. A first-round RT-PCR used HTBI primers with the Qiagen OneStep RT-PCR kit, followed by a second-round multiplex PCR, size selection and purification. Libraries were sequenced on an Illumina HiSeq2000 using paired-end 100 bp reads. From the authors' description of their analysis: SOAPnuke was used to process the reads, removing any read that contained adapters or uncalled bases, had a mean Phred below 15, or lacked an exact match to the constant primer or identifier. COPE v1.2.5 was used to merge the high-quality paired reads. Clonotypes were defined as unique nucleotide sequences and were aligned to IMGT TRB V, D and J references using MiTCR v1.1. Only V-J combinations with frequency above 0.0001 were analysed, covering over 98% of repertoires. A TCR clonal expansion and chaos score per V-J combination was defined as the ratio of F50 clonal expansion to chaos observed in the TCRdist matrix. Features were reduced by Welch's t-statistics and random forest to around 13 V-J combinations, which fed a naive Bayes classifier. The Morisita-Horn index was used to measure how similar the thyroid and blood repertoires were. In-frame beta chains were kept once TCRdb had trimmed the public reads at Q25 with fastp and called clones with MiXCR. Each CDR3 protein gets just one entry, which takes the most common genes and DNA from the rows behind it. TCRdb, not the authors, supplied the V and J calls. For this sample there are under 350,000 distinct CDR3 sequences; roughly a sixth appear just once. The ten most abundant clones make up over 9% of the sample.

General conclusions and limits of the study: Ophthalmopathy was separated from stable hyperthyroidism by the 13-signature model with about 89% sensitivity and about 81% specificity in cross-validation and with 80%/75% in the test set. In validation, the model predicted ophthalmopathy progression with more than 70% sensitivity and approximately 72% specificity; roughly 11 predicted patients were CT-confirmed with GO in a median of about 6.1 months. Most expanded thyroid clonotypes with a frequency above 0.001 also appeared in blood, which suggests that blood repertoires may reflect the immune response in the thyroid. Sample size was not predetermined statistically, and investigators were not blinded to group allocation.

Sequencing input: peripheral blood. The clonotype was recovered from an adult man with Graves' ophthalmopathy. Recombination connected TRBV11-2 to TRBJ2-2; TRBD2 matches 9 bases in the middle. The nucleotides are TGTGCCAGCAGCTTAGGGGCGGATAGCGGGAGAGGGGAGCTGTGTTTT. It translates as CASSLGADSGRGELCF.